This TCR beta chain was recovered during a study of blood T cell repertoires in COVID-19. Across the whole study: From the United States, Italy and Spain came samples of acute and convalescent COVID-19. T cells, B-cell-depleted T cells, or PBMCs provided the cDNA or gDNA that served as material.

Trimming pared 0 bases from V and 4 bases from J, leaving 9 bases between. Germline V gene lookup returns CDR1 LGHNA and CDR2 YNFKEQ. The CDR3 spans 15 residues. Only a few counts were recorded for this clone. The authors' processing: Estimation of nucleated cell counts relied on the amplification of reference gene primers. Using immunoSEQ multiplex PCR, the repertoire was profiled, and TCRdb retains in-frame clones only, with some absent. The V and J calls and clone size were taken over from that table, and D and trimming were inferred from the DNA. The data contain 100,000 to 150,000 clones, around four fifths of them singletons.

The material sequenced was peripheral blood. The source of this sequence is a human donor in a cohort sampled during active COVID-19. The rearrangement uses TRBV4-2 and TRBJ1-4; D perhaps matches TRBD1 (5 bases). CDR3 nucleotides: TGTGCCAGCAGCCAAGAAGGGGACTATAATGAAAAACTGTTTTTT. It translates to CASSQEGDYNEKLFF.